The T cell receptor (beta chain) under discussion was sequenced for a study of radiotherapy plus CTLA-4 blockade in lung cancer. Turning to this clone: What it binds is not known.

Study results and limitations: Expansion in blood of tumor-derived TCR clones was seen after radiotherapy plus ipilimumab.

TCRdb's table, derived via immunoSEQ multiplex PCR, lists solely in-frame clones and lacks some. In the table there are 70,000 to 90,000 clones, more than 80% of which are singletons. CDR1 is SGHVS and CDR2 is FQNEAQ in the germline V gene. This CDR3 spans 16 amino acids. Trimming took 2 bases from V and 0 from J, leaving 8 bases between them. V gene TRBV7-8 combines with J gene TRBJ1-6; D ambiguous. The specimen was peripheral blood, collected from a patient treated with radiotherapy plus ipilimumab. This TCR derives from a human donor with non-small cell lung cancer who had stable disease on radiotherapy plus ipilimumab. CDR3 region: CASSLISSSYNSPLHF. Written as DNA, the CDR3 is TGTGCCAGCAGCTTAATATCCAGCTCCTATAATTCACCCCTCCACTTT.